These 25 T cell receptor beta chains came from one sample sequenced in a study of T cells in Graves' hyperthyroidism and ophthalmopathy. From RNA transcripts, TCR beta CDR3 regions were amplified. The HTBI primer set drove a first-round RT-PCR of the TCR CDR3. TCRdb called the multiplex PCR reads again in MiXCR, with one record for every CDR3 protein. There are 250,000 or so distinct CDR3 sequences in the sample; 13% to 15% occur only once, and about 30% lies in the top ten. The source material was blood. The receptors stem from a woman aged 45-60 years with Graves' hyperthyroidism that later progressed to Graves' ophthalmopathy.

The V and J genes are TRBV4-1 and TRBJ2-7; possibly TRBD1 for D (5 bases). CDR3 length: 14 residues. Trimming removed 2 bases at V and 6 bases at J, with 14 bases between. In germline, CDR1 is MGHRA, CDR2 YSYEKL. The CDR3 loop reads CASSQLPGRREQYF. The CDR3 DNA is TGCGCCAGCAGCCAACTGCCAGGGCGACGCGAGCAGTACTTC.

The V gene is TRBV5-1, the J gene TRBJ2-7, with D perhaps matching TRBD1 or TRBD2 (5 bases each). V was shortened by 4 bases and J by 4 bases, with 30 bases between the two germline ends. This CDR3 spans 19 amino acids. Germline CDR1 reads SGHRS; CDR2 reads YFSETQ. This chain's CDR3 is CASSPPPSLGTNKLYEQYF. DNA for the CDR3: TGCGCCAGCAGCCCACCCCCTTCATTGGGGACCAACAAACTTTACGAGCAGTACTTC.

The chain is built from TRBV14 and TRBJ1-1; the D is unclear. CDR1 SGHDN and CDR2 FVKESK come from the germline V gene. Between the trimmed V and J ends, which lost 4 bases and 3 bases, there was a span of 18 bases. The CDR3 contains 16 residues. CDR3 sequence (DNA): TGTGCCAGCAGCCCCCGGTCGGGTAGCAGTTACACTGAAGCTTTCTTT. Translation gives CASSPRSGSSYTEAFF.

This clonotype was counted many times. The genes are TRBV5-6 and TRBJ2-3; maybe TRBD2 (5 bases). CDR3 length: 12 amino acids. In germline, CDR1 is SGHDT, CDR2 YYEEEE. The V and J ends lost 2 bases and 7 bases respectively, with 8 bases between them. The CDR3, as DNA: TGTGCCAGCAGCTTCTCGACTAATACGCAGTATTTT. Encoded protein: CASSFSTNTQYF.

This clonotype was detected ten times or more. This sequence joins TRBV5-1 and TRBJ1-1, with TRBD1 as a possible D gene (5 bases). The CDR3 extends over 15 amino acids. Germline-derived CDR1 and CDR2 are SGHRS and YFSETQ. The ends were cut back, 0 bases at V and 4 bases at J, with 13 bases in the middle. This CDR3 is CASSLVKGRGTEAFF. CDR3 coding DNA: TGCGCCAGCAGCTTGGTGAAGGGGCGGGGCACTGAAGCTTTCTTT.

This clonotype was seen many times. The chain has TRBV7-2 and TRBJ2-7; TRBD2 agrees at 7 bases. The trim removed 0 bases at V and 2 bases at J, leaving 4 bases unmatched. The CDR3 sequence is 15 residues long. Germline CDR1 SGHTA, CDR2 FQGNSA. CDR3 DNA: TGTGCCAGCAGCTTAGCTGGCGGGAGCCCCTACGAGCAGTACTTC. Translating gives CASSLAGGSPYEQYF.

This sequence joins TRBV9 and TRBJ2-1, with 11 bases that match TRBD2. This CDR3 comprises 14 residues. Germline V lookup: CDR1 SGDLS, CDR2 YYNGEE. With V trimmed by 3 bases and J by 15 bases, 11 bases remained unmatched. The CDR3 loop is CASSEMLAGGPWFF. In nucleotides, the CDR3 is TGTGCCAGCAGCGAAATGCTAGCGGGAGGCCCTTGGTTCTTC.

The chain carries TRBV6-5 and TRBJ1-5; D perhaps matches TRBD1 (6 bases). The germline CDR1 and CDR2 sequences are MNHEY and SVGAGI. The CDR3 totals 15 residues. V was clipped by 4 bases and J by 4 bases, with 14 bases between them. The CDR3 DNA follows: TGTGCCAGCAGTTTTAGGGGGGACGGGAATCAGCCCCAGCATTTT. Translation gives CASSFRGDGNQPQHF.

Worth noting for this clonotype: Given a much more abundant clone one base away, this may be a read error. V and J are TRBV18 and TRBJ1-6, with D possibly being TRBD1 (5 bases). The CDR3 runs to 15 residues. The germline gives CDR1 KGHSH, CDR2 LQKENI. CDR3 loop: CAGSPPLGTNSPLHF. CDR3 DNA sequence: TGTGCCGGCTCACCACCCCTCGGGACCAATTCACCCCTCCACTTT. Full variable domain (missing parts from reference TRBV18 and TRBJ1-6): NAGVMQNPRHLVRRRGQEARLRCSPMKGHSHVYWYRQLPEEGLKFMVYLQKENIIDESGMPKERFSAEFPKEGPSILRIQQVVRGDSAAYFCAGSPPLGTNSPLHFGNGTRLTVT.

This clonotype showed up many times. The genes are TRBV7-3 and TRBJ2-3, with TRBD2 identical over 8 bases. The V segment lost 5 bases and the J segment 8 bases; nucleotides outside the gene matches: 9. CDR3 length equals 14 residues. Looked up from germline, CDR1 is SGHTA and CDR2 is FQGTGA. The CDR3 loop reads CASSLSGARGTQYF. In nucleotides, the CDR3 is TGTGCCAGCAGCCTTAGCGGGGCGCGTGGTACGCAGTATTTT.

The table lists this clonotype with many counts. The chain recombines TRBV18 with TRBJ2-5; the D is unclear. Germline V gene lookup returns CDR1 KGHSH and CDR2 LQKENI. V shed 2 bases and J shed 4 bases, with 8 bases lying between them. The CDR3 totals 13 residues. In nucleotides, the CDR3 is TGTGCCAGCTCACCAAAGATACGAGAGACCCAGTACTTC. It translates to CASSPKIRETQYF. Full variable domain (missing parts from reference TRBV18 and TRBJ2-5): NAGVMQNPRHLVRRRGQEARLRCSPMKGHSHVYWYRQLPEEGLKFMVYLQKENIIDESGMPKERFSAEFPKEGPSILRIQQVVRGDSAAYFCASSPKIRETQYFGPGTRLLVL.

The chain is built from TRBV6-5 and TRBJ2-3; D unresolved. The CDR3 spans 16 residues. Trimming cost V 0 bases and J 5 bases, with 15 bases left between them. The germline V gene has CDR1 MNHEY and CDR2 SVGAGI. The CDR3 is CASSYSPIVTQDTQYF. The CDR3 DNA sequence: TGTGCCAGCAGTTACTCTCCAATCGTAACACAAGATACGCAGTATTTT.

This clonotype was counted at least ten times. The rearrangement joins TRBV27 to TRBJ2-5; 12 bases line up with TRBD2. With V trimmed by 3 bases and J by 5 bases, 10 bases remained unmatched. The CDR3 consists of 17 residues. Germline-derived CDR1 and CDR2 are MNHEY and SMNVEV (reference sequence). In DNA, the CDR3 is TGTGCCAGCAGTTTTTGGCCGACTAGCGGGAGTCGGGAGACCCAGTACTTC. Its protein product is CASSFWPTSGSRETQYF.

This clonotype has at least ten counts. The V and J genes are TRBV29-1 and TRBJ2-1; possible D gene TRBD1, 6 bases. Trimming removed 3 bases at V and 6 bases at J, with 9 bases between. Germline V lookup: CDR1 SQVTM, CDR2 ANQGSEA. The CDR3 is 12 residues long. The CDR3 DNA reads TGCAGCGTTGATCTGGGGGCCAATGAGCAGTTCTTC. This encodes CSVDLGANEQFF.

Comments on this clonotype: A read error may be the cause here, since a much bigger clone is one base away. The chain joins TRBV2 to TRBJ2-1; 8 bases align to TRBD1. Looked up from germline, CDR1 is SNHLY and CDR2 is FYNNEI. The ends lost 5 bases at V and 8 bases at J; junction bases unmatched: 5. This CDR3 contains 13 residues. The CDR3 is CASSYDRGDEQFF. The CDR3 DNA reads TGTGCCAGCAGTTACGACAGGGGAGATGAGCAGTTCTTC.

This chain connects TRBV19 to TRBJ1-3, with D hard to call. Trimming took off 5 bases at V and 0 bases at J, with 11 bases between the two ends. Germline-derived CDR1 and CDR2 are LNHDA and SQIVND (reference sequence). The CDR3 runs to 15 residues. CDR3 DNA: TGTGCCAGTAGTCAGCTCCTCATCTCTGGAAACACCATATATTTT. Its protein is CASSQLLISGNTIYF.

Turning to this clonotype: At one of its ends the junction is not consistent with the germline gene, which may arise from a read error. V gene TRBV3-1 combines with J gene TRBJ2-7; 7 nucleotides line up with TRBD1. The CDR3 has 12 amino acids. The germline V gene has CDR1 LGHDT and CDR2 YNNKEL (reference sequence). CDR3 in amino acids: CASGTAGHEQCF. The CDR3 region has the DNA TGTGCCAGCGGGACAGCCGGGCACGAGCAGTGCTTC.

This clonotype was recorded at least ten times. The chain has TRBV12-3 or TRBV12-4 and TRBJ2-5; D gene uncertain. The length of the CDR3 is 11 residues. V was trimmed by 2 bases and J by 8 bases, leaving 6 bases between them. The CDR3, as DNA: TGTGCCAGCAGTTTACTCGCCACCCAGTACTTC. It is translated as CASSLLATQYF.

This clonotype appeared many times. The J gene is TRBJ2-4, the V gene TRBV6-1; D remains ambiguous. Germline values: CDR1 MNHNS, CDR2 SASEGT. Trimming removed 6 bases from V and 6 bases from J, with 15 bases in between. CDR3 length: 14 residues. The CDR3, as DNA: TGTGCCAGCAGGAAACAGTTTTCAGGAAACATTCAGTACTTC. This encodes CASRKQFSGNIQYF.

This clonotype was found many times. The chain employs TRBV7-6 and TRBJ2-1; TRBD2 matches at 8 bases. The CDR3 loop spans 16 amino acids. V dropped 1 base and J dropped 3; count of bases not matched to a gene: 5. Germline loops: CDR1 SGHVS, CDR2 FNYEAQ. CDR3 residues: CASSLVGTSGYNEQFF. In DNA form, the CDR3 reads TGTGCCAGCAGCTTAGTGGGGACTAGTGGCTACAATGAGCAGTTCTTC.

This chain joins TRBV3-1 and TRBJ1-3; 8 nucleotides match TRBD1. Germline CDR1 is LGHDT and CDR2 is YNNKEL (reference sequence). The J segment lost 4 bases and the V segment lost 1 base, leaving 6 bases of the junction unmatched. The CDR3 is 16 amino acids. The CDR3 sequence is CASSQGVQGGGNTIYF. Here the CDR3 DNA reads TGTGCCAGCAGCCAAGGGGTACAGGGGGGAGGAAACACCATATATTTT.

CDR3 region: CASSLEGASTEAFF. The CDR3 bases are TGTGCCAGCAGTTTAGAGGGGGCGTCCACTGAAGCTTTCTTT. The rearrangement links TRBV12-3 or TRBV12-4 to TRBJ1-1; 7 nucleotides line up with TRBD1. V lost 1 base and J lost 4; bases outside the gene matches: 3. The CDR3 is made up of 14 amino acids.

There are a few counts of this clonotype. The chain recombines TRBV7-9 with TRBJ2-6, with 9 bases lining up with TRBD1. Germline loops: CDR1 SEHNR, CDR2 FQNEAQ (reference sequence). This CDR3 is 20 amino acids long. With V trimmed by 3 bases and J by 0 bases, 12 bases remained unmatched. The CDR3 region is CASSLGTGTGPSSGANVLTF. In DNA, the CDR3 is TGTGCCAGCAGCTTGGGAACCGGGACAGGGCCCTCCTCTGGGGCCAACGTCCTGACTTTC.

This clonotype has at least ten counts. V and J are TRBV5-1 and TRBJ2-5, with 10 bases matching TRBD1. The CDR3 is 16 amino acids. Germline trimming cut 0 bases from V and 3 bases from J; bases unmatched to any gene: 5. Germline CDR1 SGHRS, CDR2 YFSETQ. CDR3 loop: CASSLGFGTGEETQYF. Written as DNA, the CDR3 is TGCGCCAGCAGCTTGGGCTTCGGGACAGGGGAAGAGACCCAGTACTTC.

This clonotype was seen only a few times. The chain recombines TRBV12-3 or TRBV12-4 with TRBJ1-2; no definite D call. The germline V and J ends were trimmed by 6 bases and 1 base, with 15 bases remaining between them. This CDR3 spans 15 amino acids. The CDR3 DNA follows: TGTGCCAGCAGAGGGCCCTTGCGGGTTAACTATGGCTACACCTTC. Translation gives CASRGPLRVNYGYTF.